What follows describes a single TCR beta chain. Antigen: not known. TCR beta CDR3 sequences were amplified from RNA transcripts. The HTBI primer set was used in a first-round RT-PCR of the TCR CDR3. TCRdb re-derived calls from the multiplex PCR reads in MiXCR, one entry per CDR3 protein. The sample lists around 690,000 distinct CDR3 sequences, less than 25% occurring once. With 4 bases removed from V and 4 bases from J, the gap between germline ends came to 5 bases. Germline V gene sequence: CDR1 SQVTM, CDR2 ANQGSEA. This CDR3 region has 11 residues. The record originates from a study of T cells in Graves' hyperthyroidism and ophthalmopathy. About the research overall: Once the initial diagnosis was made, peripheral blood was obtained before any treatment. The study's findings and limits: Blood held most thyroid clonotypes expanded above 0.001 frequency. Model predictions of ophthalmopathy came a median approximately seven months before onset.

Sequences were obtained from blood. This rearrangement joins TRBV29-1 to TRBJ2-4; D gene uncertain. The sequence derives from a man aged 25-45 years with Graves' ophthalmopathy. The CDR3 nucleotides read TGCAGCGTTGTCGGGAAAAACATTCAGTACTTC. Encoded protein: CSVVGKNIQYF.